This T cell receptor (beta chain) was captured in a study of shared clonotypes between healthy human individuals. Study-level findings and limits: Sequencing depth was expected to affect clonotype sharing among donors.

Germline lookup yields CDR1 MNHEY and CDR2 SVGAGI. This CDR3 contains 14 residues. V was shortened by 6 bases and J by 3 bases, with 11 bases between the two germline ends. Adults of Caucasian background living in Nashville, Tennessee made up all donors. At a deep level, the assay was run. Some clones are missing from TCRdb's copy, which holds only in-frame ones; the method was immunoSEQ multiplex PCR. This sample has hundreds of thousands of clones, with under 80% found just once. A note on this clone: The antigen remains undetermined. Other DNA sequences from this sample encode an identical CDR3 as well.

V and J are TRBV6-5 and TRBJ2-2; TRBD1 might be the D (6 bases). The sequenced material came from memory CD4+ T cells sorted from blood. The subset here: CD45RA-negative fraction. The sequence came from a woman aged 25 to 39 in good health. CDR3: CASRVRGDTGELFF. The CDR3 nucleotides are TGTGCCAGCAGAGTCAGGGGCGACACCGGGGAGCTGTTTTTT.